The clone carrying this T cell receptor beta chain showed up many times. Its target is unknown. Expressed TCRB transcripts were sequenced because the isolated RNA had all been reverse transcribed beforehand. The assay was immunoSEQ multiplex PCR, and TCRdb's table has in-frame clones only and misses some. Among roughly 150,000 clones listed, about 8.5% were seen once. CDR3 length: 14 residues. Germline lookup yields CDR1 SQVTM and CDR2 ANQGSEA. V was pared by 3 bases and J by 6 bases, with 15 bases between. This sample stems from a study of beta chain features in type 1 diabetes. The wider study: Across the samples, approximately 98,000,000 sorted cells were examined in total.

General study results and limits: VDJ junctions from patients with type 1 diabetes contained fewer insertions and more deletions.

The specimen was central memory CD4+ T cells from blood. The V call is TRBV29-1, the J call TRBJ2-1; weak D call: TRBD1 (5 bases). This TCR derives from a man between 18 and 29 years old in good health. CDR3 residues: CSVEGRAGGNEQFF. The CDR3 DNA is TGCAGCGTTGAGGGCAGGGCAGGCGGCAATGAGCAGTTCTTC.